The 28 T cell receptor beta chains given below trace back to one sample, sequenced in a study of cytomegalovirus exposure and HLA in healthy donors. The PCR employed 60 Vbeta primers together with 13 Jbeta primers. Libraries were prepared by immunoSEQ multiplex PCR; TCRdb keeps only in-frame clonotypes and omits some of them. This table holds about 110,000 clones, about 72% found once. Material for sequencing was PBMCs. These TCRs come from a man between 18 and 29 years old in good health and CMV-seronegative.

The gene calls are TRBV9 and TRBJ2-1; TRBD2 might be the D (6 bases). V was trimmed by 3 bases and J by 6 bases, leaving 13 bases between them. The CDR3 contains 14 residues. Germline V gives CDR1 SGDLS, CDR2 YYNGEE. CDR3 loop: CASSEGGLANEQFF. The CDR3 nucleotides are TGTGCCAGCAGCGAGGGAGGTCTAGCCAATGAGCAGTTCTTC.

Turning to this clone: Sequence at one end of the junction differs from germline and may be a read error. The V call is TRBV4-2, the J call TRBJ1-2, with D maybe TRBD1 (6 bases). Germline V gives CDR1 LGHNA, CDR2 YNFKEQ. The CDR3 spans 15 residues. CDR3 nucleotide sequence: TGTGCCAGCAGCCAAGATTGGGGGCAGGGGAAAGGCTACCCCTTC. Its protein product is CASSQDWGQGKGYPF.

The rearrangement uses TRBV28 and TRBJ1-1; a possible D gene is TRBD1 (5 bases). Germline V gives CDR1 MDHEN, CDR2 SYDVKM. The CDR3 loop spans 16 amino acids. With 5 bases removed from V and 5 bases from J, the gap between germline ends came to 21 bases. In DNA form, the CDR3 reads TGTGCCAGCAGTCCAGCGGAATTGGCGCGGGGGACTGAAGCTTTCTTT. It translates to CASSPAELARGTEAFF.

The genes are TRBV7-9 and TRBJ1-2; tentatively, D is TRBD1 (5 bases). V lost 5 bases and J 9 bases, leaving 16 bases between the germline ends. CDR1 and CDR2 from the germline V gene are SEHNR and FQNEAQ (reference sequence). The CDR3 runs to 13 residues. DNA of the CDR3: TGTGCCAGCAGCCCAGGGAAAGGAGTTAGCTACACCTTC. Translation gives CASSPGKGVSYTF.

The chain joins TRBV5-1 to TRBJ2-5, with D possibly TRBD1 on 5 matching bases. The J call may be incorrect, as the DNA end agrees better with TRBJ2-7. The CDR3 is made up of 14 amino acids. Germline-derived CDR1 and CDR2 are SGHRS and YFSETQ. The CDR3 spells CASSLGVQSHEQYF. DNA of the CDR3: TGCGCCAGCAGCTTAGGGGTGCAAAGCCACGAGCAGTACTTC.

This chain links TRBV7-2 with TRBJ2-4, with 12 positions matching TRBD2. The CDR3 has 16 amino acids. V lost 5 bases to trimming and J lost 1 base; unmatched junction nucleotides: 3. Germline loops: CDR1 SGHTA, CDR2 FQGNSA. The CDR3 DNA follows: TGTGCCAGCAGCGCTAGCGGGGGGGCGGCCAAAAACATTCAGTACTTC. This encodes CASSASGGAAKNIQYF.

This clone was picked up a small number of times. The rearrangement uses TRBV11-1 and TRBJ2-6; possibly TRBD2 for D (5 bases). Per germline, CDR1 SGHAT and CDR2 FQDESV (reference sequence). The CDR3 totals 17 residues. Trimming left V 0 bases short and J 0 bases short, with 9 bases between. The chain's CDR3 is CASSLAGSHSGANVLTF. The CDR3 DNA sequence: TGTGCCAGCAGCTTAGCAGGGAGTCACTCTGGGGCCAACGTCCTGACTTTC.

The chain couples TRBV6-1 to TRBJ2-5, with 9 nucleotides matching TRBD1. The germline CDR1 and CDR2 sequences are MNHNS and SASEGT. The CDR3 sequence is 16 residues long. V shed 3 bases and J 7 bases; nucleotides not matched to a gene: 12. The CDR3 loop is CASSDPLDRGPGTQYF. CDR3 in DNA: TGTGCCAGCAGTGACCCCTTGGACAGGGGCCCGGGGACCCAGTACTTC.

The chain is built from TRBV7-8 and TRBJ2-7, with 7 bases that match TRBD1. V shed 3 bases, J shed 3 bases, and the junction held 5 bases outside the gene matches. The germline CDR1 and CDR2 sequences are SGHVS and FQNEAQ. The CDR3 runs to 14 residues. CDR3 in amino acids: CASSFGTEHYEQYF. CDR3 DNA sequence: TGTGCCAGCAGCTTTGGGACAGAGCACTACGAGCAGTACTTC.

The chain has TRBV19 and TRBJ2-7, with a tentative D call TRBD2 (6 bases). CDR1 and CDR2 (germline): LNHDA, SQIVND (reference sequence). The CDR3 contains 13 residues. Trimming cost V 1 base and J 7 bases, with 11 bases left between them. The CDR3 loop reads CASSIVPGREQYF. CDR3 in DNA: TGTGCCAGTAGTATAGTCCCGGGGAGGGAGCAGTACTTC.

Here the CDR3 reads CASSVEGGAEKLFF. CDR3 nucleotide sequence: TGTGCCAGCAGCGTAGAGGGGGGGGCGGAAAAACTGTTTTTT. The rearrangement joins TRBV9 to TRBJ1-4; maybe TRBD1 (6 bases). The CDR3 is 14 amino acids. V was clipped by 0 bases and J by 8 bases, with 11 bases between them. CDR1 SGDLS and CDR2 YYNGEE come from the germline V gene. The full variable domain, completed using reference TRBV9 and TRBJ1-4, is DSGVTQTPKHLITATGQRVTLRCSPRSGDLSVYWYQQSLDQGLQFLIQYYNGEERAKGNILERFSAQQFPDLHSELNLSSLELGDSALYFCASSVEGGAEKLFFGSGTQLSVL.

By share of the sample, this clone is medium-sized. V gene TRBV5-6 combines with J gene TRBJ1-5; D is ambiguous. Germline CDR1 is SGHDT and CDR2 is YYEEEE. The CDR3 covers 17 residues. Trimming removed 3 bases at V and 1 base at J, with 17 bases between. The chain's CDR3 is CASSSGGPGGSNQPQHF. CDR3 nucleotide sequence: TGTGCCAGCAGCTCCGGCGGCCCCGGAGGAAGCAATCAGCCCCAGCATTTT.

CDR3 DNA: TGCGCCAGCAGCCCGGAGGGGAATCAGCCCCAGCATTTT. Translating it yields CASSPEGNQPQHF. The chain has TRBV5-1 and TRBJ1-5; tentative D call: TRBD1 (5 bases). Germline-derived CDR1 and CDR2 are SGHRS and YFSETQ. V was shortened by 4 bases and J by 4 bases, with 9 bases between the two germline ends. This CDR3 region has 13 residues. Looking up the rest from reference TRBV5-1 and TRBJ1-5 gives the full variable domain: KAGVTQTPRYLIKTRGQQVTLSCSPISGHRSVSWYQQTPGQGLQFLFEYFSETQRNKGNFPGRFSGRQFSNSRSEMNVSTLELGDSALYLCASSPEGNQPQHFGDGTRLSIL.

The CDR3, as DNA: TGTGCCAGCAGCTTGGGAGGGGGCAACTATGGCTACACCTTC. Its translation is CASSLGGGNYGYTF. The chain carries TRBV5-5 and TRBJ1-2, with 7 bases lining up with TRBD1. Germline values: CDR1 SGHKS, CDR2 YYEKEE (reference sequence). The ends lost 0 bases at V and 2 bases at J; junction bases unmatched: 1. This CDR3 region has 14 residues.

The CDR3: CASSLGTYEQYF. For the CDR3, the DNA is TGTGCCAGCAGCCTCGGGACCTACGAGCAGTACTTC. The V call is TRBV5-4, the J call TRBJ2-7, with D perhaps TRBD2 (5 bases). V lost 4 bases and J lost 2, with 7 bases in between. The CDR3 consists of 12 residues. Germline V CDR1 and CDR2: SGHNT, YYREEE (reference sequence).

The rearrangement uses TRBV18 and TRBJ2-2; D possibly corresponds to TRBD1 (6 bases). V lost 3 bases and J lost 0, with 17 bases in between. This CDR3 is 18 amino acids long. Germline values: CDR1 KGHSH, CDR2 LQKENI. The chain's CDR3 is CASSPLLLQGPNTGELFF. CDR3 coding DNA: TGTGCCAGCTCACCCCTGCTGTTACAGGGTCCGAACACCGGGGAGCTGTTTTTT.

The chain uses TRBV29-1 and TRBJ1-1; TRBD1 matches 7 bases. The junction had 5 bases not matched to a gene; V was cut back by 4 bases and J by 6 bases. CDR1 SQVTM and CDR2 ANQGSEA come from the germline V gene. This CDR3 spans 12 amino acids. Here the CDR3 DNA reads TGCAGCGTTGTATTACAGGGGCCTGAAGCTTTCTTT. Its protein is CSVVLQGPEAFF.

This rearrangement joins TRBV25-1 to TRBJ2-5, with 9 nucleotides matching TRBD1. The DNA end favors TRBJ2-7, so the J call may be wrong. This CDR3 spans 15 amino acids. Germline assignment: CDR1 MGHDK and CDR2 SYGVNS. The CDR3 reads CASSDHRTGAYEQYF. As DNA, the CDR3 is TGTGCCAGCAGTGACCATAGGACAGGGGCCTACGAGCAGTACTTC.

The chain links TRBV6-6 to TRBJ1-2, with D uncertain. The CDR3 is 10 amino acids. Germline V CDR1 and CDR2: MNHNY, SVGAGI (reference sequence). V gave up 7 bases and J gave up 7 bases, with 7 bases separating them. CDR3 sequence: CASKEGGYTF. In DNA, the CDR3 is TGTGCCAGCAAGGAGGGTGGCTACACCTTC.

The table lists this clone with a count of one. The CDR3 region has the DNA TGCAGTGAAATACAGGGTTCTGGCTACACCTTC. This codes for CSEIQGSGYTF. The gene calls are TRBV20-1 and TRBJ1-2, with D perhaps TRBD1 (6 bases). CDR3 length: 11 residues. Germline values: CDR1 DFQATT, CDR2 SNEGSKA (reference sequence). V was clipped by 7 bases and J by 7 bases, with 13 bases between them.

There are a few counts of this clone. The chain carries TRBV6-5 and TRBJ2-7; 11 nucleotides line up with TRBD2. The CDR3 loop spans 16 amino acids. Germline V CDR1 and CDR2: MNHEY, SVGAGI. V lost 0 bases to trimming and J lost 2 bases; unmatched junction nucleotides: 3. Here the CDR3 reads CASSYSSGGAPYEQYF. For the CDR3, the DNA is TGTGCCAGCAGTTACTCTAGCGGGGGGGCCCCCTACGAGCAGTACTTC.

This clone was detected many times. This chain uses TRBV7-6 with TRBJ2-1; TRBD1 matches 8 bases. The CDR3 is 15 amino acids. Germline CDR1 is SGHVS and CDR2 is FNYEAQ. V was pared by 5 bases and J by 7 bases, with 10 bases of the junction left unmatched. The CDR3 DNA reads TGTGCCAGCAGCCCCACCTGGACAGGGAGGAATGAGCAGTTCTTC. Translation gives CASSPTWTGRNEQFF.

The chain combines TRBV6-1 with TRBJ2-5, with D unresolved. The CDR3 extends over 13 amino acids. V was cut by 6 bases and J by 0 bases, with 8 bases left in between. CDR1 is MNHNS and CDR2 is SASEGT in the germline V gene. The CDR3 nucleotides are TGTGCCAGCAGGCCACAGTACCAAGAGACCCAGTACTTC. Translating gives CASRPQYQETQYF.

This clone occurred a few times. The J gene is TRBJ1-5, the V gene TRBV28, with 10 bases identical to TRBD1. Looked up from germline, CDR1 is MDHEN and CDR2 is SYDVKM. The CDR3 runs to 14 residues. Trimming removed 7 bases from V and 6 bases from J; junction bases left unmatched: 6. CDR3 sequence: CASKGTGEAQPQHF. In DNA form, the CDR3 reads TGTGCCAGCAAAGGGACAGGGGAGGCTCAGCCCCAGCATTTT.

This chain joins TRBV7-6 and TRBJ1-5; a weak D match, TRBD1 (5 bases). Germline V lookup: CDR1 SGHVS, CDR2 FNYEAQ. The CDR3 runs to 14 residues. The V and J ends lost 2 bases and 6 bases respectively, with 11 bases between them. The CDR3 nucleotides are TGTGCCAGCAGCTTAACTGGGGGGAGTCAGCCCCAGCATTTT. This gives the protein CASSLTGGSQPQHF.

The chain recombines TRBV4-1 with TRBJ2-5, with D maybe TRBD1 (5 bases). Germline V gene lookup returns CDR1 MGHRA and CDR2 YSYEKL. V lost 3 bases, J lost 5 bases, and 16 bases lay in between. The CDR3 has 15 residues. The CDR3: CASSHQQGKRETQYF. CDR3 DNA sequence: TGCGCCAGCAGCCATCAGCAGGGAAAGAGGGAGACCCAGTACTTC.

V gene TRBV19 combines with J gene TRBJ1-5; D remains unclear. CDR1 is LNHDA and CDR2 is SQIVND in the germline V gene (reference sequence). The CDR3 contains 14 residues. V was clipped by 4 bases and J by 2 bases, with 9 bases between them. CDR3 coding DNA: TGTGCCAGTAGTAAGGGCGGGGGCAATCAGCCCCAGCATTTT. Translating gives CASSKGGGNQPQHF.

CDR3 region: CASSQVQAPYNEQFF. The DNA for the CDR3 is TGTGCCAGCAGCCAAGTCCAGGCCCCCTACAATGAGCAGTTCTTC. This rearrangement joins TRBV4-2 to TRBJ2-1; D not resolved. V lost 1 base and J 2 bases, leaving 9 bases between the germline ends. The CDR3 has 15 amino acids. Germline CDR1 LGHNA, CDR2 YNFKEQ.